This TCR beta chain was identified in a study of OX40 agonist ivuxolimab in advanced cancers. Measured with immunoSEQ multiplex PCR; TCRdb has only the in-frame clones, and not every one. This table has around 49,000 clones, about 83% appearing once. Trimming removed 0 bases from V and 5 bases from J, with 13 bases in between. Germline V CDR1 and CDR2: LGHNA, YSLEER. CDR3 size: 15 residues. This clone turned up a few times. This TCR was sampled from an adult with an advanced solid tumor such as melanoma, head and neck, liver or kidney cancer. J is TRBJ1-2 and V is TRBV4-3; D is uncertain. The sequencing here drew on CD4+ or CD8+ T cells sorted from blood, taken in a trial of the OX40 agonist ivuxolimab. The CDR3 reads CASSQEGRDLYGYTF. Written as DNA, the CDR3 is TGCGCCAGCAGCCAAGAAGGACGGGATCTTTATGGCTACACCTTC.